This T cell receptor (beta chain) appears in the sequencing data of a study of blood T cells in healthy people across ages. Overall study findings and caveats: Donors of long life had a larger count of naive CD4+ cells and greater diversity than aged donors.

Ten or more counts support this clonotype. Its specificity is not known. This CDR3 has 17 amino acids. The trim removed 2 bases at V and 4 bases at J, leaving 9 bases unmatched. Germline V gives CDR1 ENHRY, CDR2 SYGVKD. A sample-barcoded 5' primer and a J-beta primer mix were used in a second PCR of roughly 7 to 11 cycles. TCRdb itself ran the 5' RACE reads through MiXCR, one entry per CDR3 protein. The profile shows 1.6 million or so distinct CDR3 sequences, around 36% of them singletons. Sequenced: blood. The sequence derives from a young woman in good health. The rearrangement uses TRBV10-3 and TRBJ2-7; 12 bases agree with TRBD2. The CDR3 loop is CAISEETLAGGPYEQYF. CDR3 coding DNA: TGTGCCATCAGTGAGGAAACCCTAGCGGGAGGGCCTTACGAGCAGTACTTC.